Following are 3 T cell receptor beta chains from one sample sequenced in a study of cytomegalovirus exposure and HLA in healthy donors. PCR was performed using 60 Vbeta and 13 Jbeta primers. Repertoires were generated with immunoSEQ multiplex PCR, while TCRdb's copy carries only in-frame clones and drops some. This sample has about 100,000 clones, with under 80% found just once. The specimen sequenced was PBMCs. These receptors came from a man between 35 and 55 years old in good health and CMV-seropositive.

The V gene is TRBV6-5, the J gene TRBJ2-1; TRBD1 matches at 8 bases. Trimming took 0 bases from V and 4 from J; bases not matched to a gene: 5. CDR1 and CDR2 (germline): MNHEY, SVGAGI. This CDR3 region has 16 residues. CDR3 sequence (DNA): TGTGCCAGCAGTTACTCGACAGGGGACGTTTACAATGAGCAGTTCTTC. It codes for CASSYSTGDVYNEQFF.

The chain employs TRBV19 and TRBJ1-2, with 9 nucleotides matching TRBD1. V lost 6 bases, J lost 4 bases, and 9 bases stayed unmatched. The CDR3 loop spans 15 amino acids. The germline V gene encodes CDR1 LNHDA and CDR2 SQIVND (reference sequence). This chain's CDR3 is CASSPNRGRGYGYTF. CDR3 bases: TGTGCCAGTAGCCCAAACAGGGGGCGCGGCTATGGCTACACCTTC.

This rearrangement joins TRBV9 to TRBJ2-5; 7 nucleotides agree with TRBD2. V trimming: 4 bases; J trimming: 4 bases; junction bases outside the gene matches: 10. The CDR3 loop spans 15 amino acids. Per the germline V gene, CDR1 is SGDLS and CDR2 is YYNGEE. CDR3 nucleotide sequence: TGTGCCAGCAGCCCCGAGGGAGGGGTCCGAGAGACCCAGTACTTC. This sequence encodes CASSPEGGVRETQYF. Filled out from reference TRBV9 and TRBJ2-5, the complete variable domain reads DSGVTQTPKHLITATGQRVTLRCSPRSGDLSVYWYQQSLDQGLQFLIQYYNGEERAKGNILERFSAQQFPDLHSELNLSSLELGDSALYFCASSPEGGVRETQYFGPGTRLLVL.